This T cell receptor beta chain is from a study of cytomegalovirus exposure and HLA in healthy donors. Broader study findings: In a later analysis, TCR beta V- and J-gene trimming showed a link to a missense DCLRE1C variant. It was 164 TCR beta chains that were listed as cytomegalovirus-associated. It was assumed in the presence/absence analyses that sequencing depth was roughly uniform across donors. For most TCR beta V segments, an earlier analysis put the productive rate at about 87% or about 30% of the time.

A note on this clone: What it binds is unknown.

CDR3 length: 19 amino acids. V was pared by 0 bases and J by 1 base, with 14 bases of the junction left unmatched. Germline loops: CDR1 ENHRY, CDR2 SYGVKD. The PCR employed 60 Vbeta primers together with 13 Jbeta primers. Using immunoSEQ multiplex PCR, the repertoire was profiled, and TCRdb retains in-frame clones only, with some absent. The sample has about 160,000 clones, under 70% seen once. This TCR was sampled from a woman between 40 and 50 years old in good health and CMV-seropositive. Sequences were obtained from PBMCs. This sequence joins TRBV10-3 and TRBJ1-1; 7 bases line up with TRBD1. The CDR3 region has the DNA TGTGCCATCAGTGAGTCTCGACAGGGACTTGTGGGGGGGAACACTGAAGCTTTCTTT. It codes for CAISESRQGLVGGNTEAFF.